Listed here is a single TCR beta chain. One end of the junction varies from germline; a read error may be responsible. The source material, RNA transcripts, was used to amplify TCR beta CDR3 regions. Carried out on the TCR CDR3, a first-round RT-PCR used the HTBI primer set. In TCRdb, the multiplex PCR reads were re-called with MiXCR into one record per CDR3 protein. The sample consists of some 560,000 distinct CDR3 sequences, 15% to 19% of them appearing once. This sample is drawn from a study of T cells in Graves' hyperthyroidism and ophthalmopathy. Germline assignment: CDR1 SGDLS and CDR2 YYNGEE. This CDR3 contains 16 residues.

The sequence was obtained from a woman in her twenties or thirties with Graves' hyperthyroidism. The chain joins TRBV9 to TRBJ2-2; D perhaps matches TRBD2 (6 bases). The sample comprised blood. The CDR3 nucleotides are TGTGCCAGCAGCGTTCTGGGAGGAGTGAACCCCGGGGAGCTGTTTTTT. Its translation: CASSVLGGVNPGELFF.